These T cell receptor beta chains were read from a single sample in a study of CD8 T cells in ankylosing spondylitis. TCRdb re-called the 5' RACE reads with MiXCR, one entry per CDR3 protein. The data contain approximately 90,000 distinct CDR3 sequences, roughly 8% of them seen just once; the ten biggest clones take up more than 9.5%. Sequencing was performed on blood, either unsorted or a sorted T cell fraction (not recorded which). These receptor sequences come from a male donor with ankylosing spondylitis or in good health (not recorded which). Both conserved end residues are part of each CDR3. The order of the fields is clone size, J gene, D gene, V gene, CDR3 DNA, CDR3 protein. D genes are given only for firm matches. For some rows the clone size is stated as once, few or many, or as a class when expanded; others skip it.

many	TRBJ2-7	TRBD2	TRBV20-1	TGCAGTGCGCCGAATTTAGCGGGTGAGCAGTACTTC	CSAPNLAGEQYF
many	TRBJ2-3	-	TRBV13	TGTGCCAGCAGCCCCCCTCTTGGGCAGGGGCCAGATACGCAGTATTTT	CASSPPLGQGPDTQYF
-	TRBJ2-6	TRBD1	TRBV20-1	TGCAGTGCTATCAGGACAGGGACTGGGGCCAACGTCCTGACTTTC	CSAIRTGTGANVLTF
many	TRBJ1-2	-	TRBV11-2	TGTGCCAGCAGCCCCTTAGGGGGGGAAGTTCGCTACACCTTC	CASSPLGGEVRYTF
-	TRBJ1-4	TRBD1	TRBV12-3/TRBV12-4	TGTGCCAGCAGTCTTTCCGGGACAGGGTGGGAAAAACTGTTTTTT	CASSLSGTGWEKLFF
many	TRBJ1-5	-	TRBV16	TGTGCCAGCAGCCAATCGGCTAGCAATCAGCCCCAGCATTTT	CASSQSASNQPQHF
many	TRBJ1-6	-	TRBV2	TGTGCCAGCACGGGTCTTGGGGGAGCGGGATCACCCCTCCACTTT	CASTGLGGAGSPLHF
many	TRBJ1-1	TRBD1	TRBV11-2	TGTGCCAGCAGCTCGGGGACAGGGGTACACACTGAAGCTTTCTTT	CASSSGTGVHTEAFF
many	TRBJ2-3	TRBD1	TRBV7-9	TGTGCCAGCAGCCGCCTGACAGGGACCACAGATACGCAGTATTTT	CASSRLTGTTDTQYF
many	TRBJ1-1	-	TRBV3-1	TGTGCCAGCAGCCCATACCACGGCACTGAAGCTTTCTTT	CASSPYHGTEAFF
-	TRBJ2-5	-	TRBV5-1	TGCGCCAGCAGCTTTACCCCGGGACGGACGGAAGAGACCCAGTACTTC	CASSFTPGRTEETQYF
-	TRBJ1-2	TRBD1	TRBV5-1	TGCGCCAGCAGCTTGAGTGCTCGGGACAGCTTTCTGACTAACTATGGCTACACCTTC	CASSLSARDSFLTNYGYTF
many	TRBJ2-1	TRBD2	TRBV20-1	TGCAGTGCTAACTCGGGACTAGGAATTAATGAGCAGTTCTTC	CSANSGLGINEQFF
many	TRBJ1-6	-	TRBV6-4	TGTGCCAGCAGGAGGGGCGCGAGCTCACCCCTCCACTTT	CASRRGASSPLHF
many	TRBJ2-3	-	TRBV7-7	TGTGCTAGCAGCTTAAACCCCCCGGGGTATCAGGCAGATACGCAGTATTTT	CASSLNPPGYQADTQYF
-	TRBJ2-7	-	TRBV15	TGTGCCACCAGCAGACCAAAAACTGTTCGGGGCAACGGGTCCTACGAGCAGTACTTC	CATSRPKTVRGNGSYEQYF
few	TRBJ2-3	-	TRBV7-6	TGTGCCAGCAGCAAGAGGGAGGATACAGATACGCAGTATTTT	CASSKREDTDTQYF
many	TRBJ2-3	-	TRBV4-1	TGCGCCAGCAGCCAAGGCCGCGGGGCGGGAAGTACAGATACGCAGTATTTT	CASSQGRGAGSTDTQYF
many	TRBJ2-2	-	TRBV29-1	TGCAGCGTTGTATTAGGGAACACCGGGGAGCTGTTTTTT	CSVVLGNTGELFF
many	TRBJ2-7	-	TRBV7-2	TGTGCCAGCAGCTCCTTTAACGAGCAGTACTTC	CASSSFNEQYF
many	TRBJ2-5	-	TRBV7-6	TGTGCCAGCAGCATGTGGGCGGAGACCCAGTACTTC	CASSMWAETQYF
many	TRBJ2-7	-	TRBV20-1	TGCAGTGCTAGAATTTCAGAGTTACACGAGCAGTACTTC	CSARISELHEQYF
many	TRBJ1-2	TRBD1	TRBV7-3	TGTGCCAGCAGCCAGGGGGGCGACTATGGCTACACCTTC	CASSQGGDYGYTF
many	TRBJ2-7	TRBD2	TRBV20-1	TGCAGTGCCACCTACCCCCGTGCGGGAGGGGCCTCCTACGAGCAGTACTTC	CSATYPRAGGASYEQYF
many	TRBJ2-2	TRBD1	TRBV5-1	TGCGCCAGCAGCCCGGACAGGATCGCCGGGGAGCTGTTTTTT	CASSPDRIAGELFF
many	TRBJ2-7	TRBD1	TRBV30	TGTGCCTGGAGTGGGCGAGGGATCGGACAGGGAGTATCCTACGAGCAGTACTTC	CAWSGRGIGQGVSYEQYF
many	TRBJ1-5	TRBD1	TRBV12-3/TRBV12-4	TGTGCCAGCACTCTGGTCGGGACAGGGGTTAATCAGCCCCAGCATTTT	CASTLVGTGVNQPQHF
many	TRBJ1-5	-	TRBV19	TGTGCCAGTAGTATAGTCGCGGAAAGTAGCAATCAGCCCCAGCATTTT	CASSIVAESSNQPQHF
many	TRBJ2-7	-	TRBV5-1	TGCGCCAGCAGCTTGGATGGTAACACCTTTTCCTACGAGCAGTACTTC	CASSLDGNTFSYEQYF
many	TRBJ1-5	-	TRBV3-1	TGTGCCAGCAGCCCCGGGACTGGGAATCAGCCCCAGCATTTT	CASSPGTGNQPQHF
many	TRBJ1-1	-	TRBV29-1	TGCAGCGCCGGGAACGGGCGCGGCACTGAAGCTTTCTTT	CSAGNGRGTEAFF
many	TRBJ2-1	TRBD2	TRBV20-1	TGCAGTGCTAGACCACTAGCGGGCGGAAACAATGAGCAGTTCTTC	CSARPLAGGNNEQFF
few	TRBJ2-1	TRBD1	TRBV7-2	TGTGCCAGCAGCCCCGGGACAGGCACATACAATGAGCAGTTCTTC	CASSPGTGTYNEQFF
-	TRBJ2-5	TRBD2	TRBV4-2	TGTGCCAGCAGCCAAGAAGCCCCTGCCCTAGCGGGGGGGCTGGAGACCCAGTACTTC	CASSQEAPALAGGLETQYF
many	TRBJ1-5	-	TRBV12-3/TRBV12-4	TGTGCCAGCAGCCCGGAGTTAGGGCAGCCCCAGCATTTT	CASSPELGQPQHF
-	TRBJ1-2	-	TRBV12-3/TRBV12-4	TGTGCCAGCACTTTTAGGGAAAACTATGGCTACACCTTC	CASTFRENYGYTF
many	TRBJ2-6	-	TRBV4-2	TGTGCCAGCAGCACAAGATTACCCGAGTTAACTGAGGCCAACGTCCTGACTTTC	CASSTRLPELTEANVLTF
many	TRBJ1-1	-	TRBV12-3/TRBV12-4	TGTGCCAGCAGTTGGACAGTCCGAAACACTGAAGCTTTCTTT	CASSWTVRNTEAFF
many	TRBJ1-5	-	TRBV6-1	TGTGCCAGCAGAGCCAGAGGGGCGAGCAATCAGCCCCAGCATTTT	CASRARGASNQPQHF
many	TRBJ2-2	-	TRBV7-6	TGTGCCAGCAGCACGACAGTAAACACCGGGGAGCTGTTTTTT	CASSTTVNTGELFF
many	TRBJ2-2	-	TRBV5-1	TGCGCCAGCAGAGGTTCGGGGGCCGGGGAGCTGTTTTTT	CASRGSGAGELFF
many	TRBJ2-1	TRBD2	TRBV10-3	TGTGCCATCAGTGAGTTCCGGGAGGGAGCGTTCTTC	CAISEFREGAFF
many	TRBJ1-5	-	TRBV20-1	TGCAGTGCTAGAAAGGGAGATAGCAATCAGCCCCAGCATTTT	CSARKGDSNQPQHF
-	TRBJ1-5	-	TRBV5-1	TGCGCCAGCAGCTTAGCGGCCGGGGGGGATCAGCCCCAGCATTTT	CASSLAAGGDQPQHF
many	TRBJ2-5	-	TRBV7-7	TGTGCTAGCAGCTTGGGGGGGACCCAGTACTTC	CASSLGGTQYF
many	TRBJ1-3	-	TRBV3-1	TGTGCCAGCACCTCATCTCGCGTTGGAAACACCATATATTTT	CASTSSRVGNTIYF
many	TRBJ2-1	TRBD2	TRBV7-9	TGTGCCAGCAGTTTGGTGCTAGCGGTCAATGAGCAGTTCTTC	CASSLVLAVNEQFF
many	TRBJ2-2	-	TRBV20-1	TGCAGTGCTACATACACCGGGGAGCTGTTTTTT	CSATYTGELFF
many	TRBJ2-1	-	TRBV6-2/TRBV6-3	TGTGCCAGCAGTTACTCGATATGGAACGTTGGCGTCGTGACCTACAATGAGCAGTTCTTC	CASSYSIWNVGVVTYNEQFF
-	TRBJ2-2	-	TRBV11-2	TGTGCCAGCAGCTGGGAGGGGGGAACCGGGGAGCTGTTTTTT	CASSWEGGTGELFF
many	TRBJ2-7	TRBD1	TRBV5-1	TGCGCCAGCAGCTCTCGGACAGGGGGCTACTCCTACGAGCAGTACTTC	CASSSRTGGYSYEQYF
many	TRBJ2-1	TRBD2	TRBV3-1	TGTGCCAGCAGCCTACCGGGACTAGCGGGGGCTGACAATGAGCAGTTCTTC	CASSLPGLAGADNEQFF
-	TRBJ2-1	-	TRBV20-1	TGCAGTGCTAGAGATGACGGGGCGGCGAGCTCCTACAATGAGCAGTTCTTC	CSARDDGAASSYNEQFF
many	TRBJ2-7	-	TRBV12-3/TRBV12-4	TGTGCCAGCAGTACCTACGAGCAGTACTTC	CASSTYEQYF
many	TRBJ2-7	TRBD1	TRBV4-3	TGCGCCAGCAGCATGCGGACAGGAAGCTCCTACGAGCAGTACTTC	CASSMRTGSSYEQYF
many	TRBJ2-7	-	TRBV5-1	TGCGCCAGCAGGGAATTTTTGAGAGGGGATCAGTACTTC	CASREFLRGDQYF
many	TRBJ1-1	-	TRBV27	TGTGCCAGCAGTTTCAGACAGACAGACAGTGAAGCTTTCTTT	CASSFRQTDSEAFF
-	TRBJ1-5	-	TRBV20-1	TGCAGTGCTAGAGATCGGGGTGTGGTTCAGTCCCAGCATTTT	CSARDRGVVQSQHF
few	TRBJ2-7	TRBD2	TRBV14	TGTGCCAGCAGCCAAGGGGCCGGCGGGAGGACCTACGAGCAGTACTTC	CASSQGAGGRTYEQYF
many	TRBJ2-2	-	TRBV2	TGTGCCAGCAGTGACCTCTCTAGCGACCCTCGAGGGGGGGAGCTGTTTTTT	CASSDLSSDPRGGELFF